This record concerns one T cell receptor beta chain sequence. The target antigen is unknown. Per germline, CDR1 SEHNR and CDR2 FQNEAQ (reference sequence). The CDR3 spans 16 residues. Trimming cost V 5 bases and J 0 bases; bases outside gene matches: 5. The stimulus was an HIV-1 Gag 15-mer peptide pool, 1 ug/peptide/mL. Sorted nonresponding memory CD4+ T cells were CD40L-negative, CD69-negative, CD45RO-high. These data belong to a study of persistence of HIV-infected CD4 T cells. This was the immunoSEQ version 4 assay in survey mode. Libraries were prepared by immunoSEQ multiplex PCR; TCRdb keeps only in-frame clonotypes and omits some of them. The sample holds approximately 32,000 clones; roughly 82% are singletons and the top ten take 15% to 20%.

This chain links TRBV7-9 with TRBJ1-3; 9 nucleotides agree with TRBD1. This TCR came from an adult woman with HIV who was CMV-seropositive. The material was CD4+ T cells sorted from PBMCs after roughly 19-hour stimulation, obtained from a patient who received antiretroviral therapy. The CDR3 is CASSPRQGGSGNTIYF. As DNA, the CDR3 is TGTGCCAGCAGCCCACGACAGGGGGGCTCTGGAAACACCATATATTTT.